The next 10 T cell receptor beta chains were all read from a single sample in a study of T cells after yellow fever vaccination. TCRdb fed the 5' RACE reads into MiXCR, producing one record per CDR3 protein. The data hold approximately 90,000 distinct CDR3 sequences, with 4.5% to 6% observed a single time. Sequencing was performed on CD8+ T cells sorted from PBMCs, taken 10 days after the yellow fever booster vaccination. All receptors derive from a young man who received the YFV17D yellow fever vaccine.

This clonotype was recorded many times. The chain uses TRBV7-2 and TRBJ2-2; D gene uncertain. Germline-derived CDR1 and CDR2 are SGHTA and FQGNSA. Deletions cut 5 bases from V and 10 bases from J, with 11 bases between. The length of the CDR3 is 12 residues. CDR3 loop: CASSLAISELFF. The DNA of the CDR3 is TGTGCCAGCAGCCTCGCGATATCGGAGCTGTTTTTT.

The table lists this clonotype with a few counts. The CDR3 protein is CASSDGTYEQYV. DNA for the CDR3: TGTGCCAGCAGTGACGGGACCTACGAGCAGTACGTC. The chain links TRBV6-4 to TRBJ2-7; no clear D. Trimming took off 2 bases at V and 2 bases at J, with 4 bases between the two ends. The germline V gene encodes CDR1 MRHNA and CDR2 SNTAGT. The CDR3 is 12 residues long.

The table lists this clonotype with many counts. The chain employs TRBV7-9 and TRBJ2-3, with TRBD2 matching 8 bases. Germline V gene sequence: CDR1 SEHNR, CDR2 FQNEAQ (reference sequence). After removal of 4 bases from V and 4 bases from J, the junction contained 7 bases not matched to a gene. This CDR3 has 15 residues. CDR3 protein: CASSSGTSGADTQYF. CDR3 sequence (DNA): TGTGCCAGCAGCTCCGGAACTAGCGGAGCAGATACGCAGTATTTT.

This clonotype has ten or more counts. The V gene is TRBV7-2, the J gene TRBJ2-7; perhaps TRBD1 as D (5 bases). In germline, CDR1 is SGHTA, CDR2 FQGNSA. The CDR3 runs to 15 residues. V was cut by 5 bases and J by 2 bases, with 16 bases left in between. CDR3 nucleotide sequence: TGTGCCAGCAGCCCGATGCCAGGGCCGCCCTACGAGCAGTACTTC. Translated, it gives CASSPMPGPPYEQYF.

V usage is TRBV27 and J usage is TRBJ2-1; 8 positions match TRBD2. V dropped 5 bases and J dropped 5; count of bases not matched to a gene: 5. This CDR3 comprises 14 residues. Germline V lookup: CDR1 MNHEY, CDR2 SMNVEV (reference sequence). The CDR3 here is CASSQLADNNEQFF. The CDR3 DNA follows: TGTGCCAGCAGTCAACTAGCGGACAACAATGAGCAGTTCTTC.

This clonotype has just a few counts. V gene TRBV15 combines with J gene TRBJ2-5; D is undetermined. The V gene lost 5 bases and the J gene lost 5 bases, with 15 bases spanning the gap. Germline CDR1 and CDR2: LNHNV and YYDKDF (reference sequence). The length of the CDR3 is 14 residues. In DNA form, the CDR3 reads TGTGCCACCAGCGGAATAGGAGTTATTGAGACCCAGTACTTC. This codes for CATSGIGVIETQYF.

The rearrangement joins TRBV20-1 to TRBJ2-2; D remains unclear. Germline V gene sequence: CDR1 DFQATT, CDR2 SNEGSKA (reference sequence). Deletions cut 1 base from V and 6 bases from J, with 15 bases between. The CDR3 is 15 residues long. The DNA of the CDR3 is TGCAGTGCTAGAGCATCAGGCCCCGAGGCCGGGGAGCTGTTTTTT. Amino acid sequence: CSARASGPEAGELFF.

This clonotype was found many times. The V and J genes are TRBV9 and TRBJ2-3; 12 nucleotides align to TRBD1. The CDR3 is made up of 16 amino acids. CDR1 is SGDLS, CDR2 YYNGEE, per germline. With V trimmed by 3 bases and J by 5 bases, 7 bases remained unmatched. This chain's CDR3 is CASSAEGQGAGDTQYF. CDR3 DNA: TGTGCCAGCAGCGCGGAGGGACAGGGGGCAGGAGATACGCAGTATTTT.

The chain recombines TRBV27 with TRBJ2-7; TRBD1 aligns across 8 bases. Per the germline V gene, CDR1 is MNHEY and CDR2 is SMNVEV (reference sequence). This CDR3 region has 13 residues. After removal of 8 bases from V and 3 bases from J, the junction contained 6 bases not matched to a gene. The CDR3 DNA reads as TGTGCCAGCGCGACAGGGGCCTACTACGAGCAGTACTTC. Its translation: CASATGAYYEQYF.

This clonotype was observed a handful of times. The chain couples TRBV7-2 to TRBJ2-2; D is possibly TRBD1 (6 bases). The CDR3 contains 15 residues. The V gene lost 3 bases and the J gene lost 0 bases, with 8 bases spanning the gap. Per germline, CDR1 SGHTA and CDR2 FQGNSA. CDR3 residues: CASSLDSPNTGELFF. CDR3 sequence (DNA): TGTGCCAGCAGCTTGGACAGTCCGAACACCGGGGAGCTGTTTTTT.